Listed here is a single TCR beta chain. This clone's antigen is unknown. Base qualities are not recorded, but no much larger clone differs from it by a single base. This record comes from a study of cytomegalovirus exposure and HLA in healthy donors (dated by TCRdb to the late 2010s). Describing the broader study: The 670 or so repertoires of the first cohort and the 120 validation repertoires were produced on the same platform, according to a later analysis. The aim of the study was to test whether cataloging public T cell receptors could identify signatures of past pathogen exposure. Besides the first cohort of approximately 670 subjects, a separate validation cohort made up of over 95 different subjects was used. To predict cytomegalovirus infection status, the study combined high-throughput TCR immunosequencing, statistical association of individual TCRs with disease status, and machine learning. General findings and caveats noted by the study authors: Across donors, most TCR sequences were observed very rarely, whereas some public TCRs were present in many individuals. In vitro tests confirmed that a few of the cytomegalovirus-associated TCR beta chains recognize cytomegalovirus antigens. In a later analysis, TCRs clustered in the first cohort were found to also tend to co-occur in the 120 or so validation repertoires, with 90% to 95% of cluster scores above 0. The authors suggested that the approach could potentially be extended to other disease states and immunological phenotypes. A later analysis had no HLA typing for the validation cohort, so co-occurrence there was scored across all 110 or so repertoires. In both the original and validation cohorts, the classifier was reported to diagnose cytomegalovirus status with high specificity and sensitivity. In the study, about 150 TCR beta chains were listed as associated with cytomegalovirus.

The CDR3 runs 13 amino acids, cysteine and phenylalanine included. The kept DNA is CDR3 alone, 39 bases in frame from the first base. Here V drops 8 bases and J drops 5 bases, and the junction holds 7 bases not matched to any gene. The germline V gene yields MDHEN for CDR1 and SYDVKM for CDR2. Receptors were amplified or captured by the immunoSEQ multiplex PCR assay. In the original analysis: To diagnose cytomegalovirus status from the catalog of TCR beta chain sequences, a statistical classification framework was built. TCRdb holds this immuneACCESS table with in-frame rearrangements only. Some clones are missing; in checked studies, unresolved V genes explain under half, and the rest has no known cause. V and J calls and clone size follow that table, whereas D and trimming were derived from the DNA. In all, the sample holds 350,000 or so clones, and roughly 88% of those were seen once. The leading ten clones occupy about 0.91% of the sample.

The donors were included in the validation cohort of over a hundred subjects, a group kept apart from the roughly 670-subject first cohort. Sample: PBMCs. The rearrangement joined TRBV28 to TRBJ2-7; 9 bases in the junction line up with TRBD1. The receptor was derived from a woman younger than 30 in good health and CMV-seronegative. The sequenced DNA: TGTGCCAGCTTTGGGGACAGGGTAGACGAGCAGTACTTC. Translated, this is CASFGDRVDEQYF.